Included here is one T cell receptor (beta chain) sequence, with context. V was pared by 4 bases and J by 0 bases, with 13 bases between. This CDR3 region has 16 residues. Germline V gene sequence: CDR1 SEHNR, CDR2 FQNEAQ (reference sequence). The data were obtained in a study of OX40 agonist ivuxolimab in advanced cancers. The data were produced by immunoSEQ multiplex PCR, yet TCRdb's version contains in-frame clones alone and is incomplete. The table shows some 82,000 clones, with over 85% occurring only once. The clonotype originates from an adult with an advanced solid tumor such as melanoma, head and neck, liver or kidney cancer. The chain joins TRBV7-9 to TRBJ1-3; D remains unclear. This material consisted of CD4+ or CD8+ T cells sorted from blood, taken in a trial of the OX40 agonist ivuxolimab. DNA for the CDR3: TGTGCCAGCAGCTCCTCTACACCGTCCTCTGGAAACACCATATATTTT. As protein: CASSSSTPSSGNTIYF.